This TCR beta chain was obtained from a study of yellow fever vaccine responses in identical twins. Study-level findings and limits: Each twin's T cell response to the vaccine was reported to look partly convergent and partly personalized.

V shed 6 bases and J shed 6 bases, with 23 bases lying between them. Germline-derived CDR1 and CDR2 are MNHEY and SVGAGI. The CDR3 totals 16 residues. As regards this clonotype: As yet, its antigen is unknown.

TCRdb called the RT-PCR reads again in MiXCR, with one record for every CDR3 protein. The table lists around 2,500 distinct CDR3 sequences, roughly 80% of them singletons. This chain links TRBV6-5 with TRBJ1-2; the D gene is possibly TRBD1 (5 bases). The specimen comprised T cells from blood (PBMCs), unsorted or a sorted subset (not recorded which), sampled before or after yellow fever vaccination (not recorded which). The sequence was collected from a woman aged 18-30 years who received the yellow fever vaccine. The CDR3 here is CASRYLPGVGIDGYTF. The DNA of the CDR3 is TGTGCCAGCAGATACCTCCCGGGGGTTGGGATCGATGGCTACACCTTC.